This T cell receptor beta chain was sequenced for a study of T-cell memory formation after mild COVID-19. This clonotype was seen at least ten times. After 5'RACE with constant-segment primers, TCR alpha and TCR beta cDNA libraries carrying sample barcodes and UMIs were obtained. Using its own MiXCR run on the 5' RACE reads, TCRdb lists one record per CDR3 protein. Of about 310,000 distinct CDR3 sequences listed, approximately 15% are singletons. Sequenced sample: PBMCs or a T cell subset sorted from them (not recorded which). The origin of this receptor is a man between 18 and 29 years old who had mild COVID-19 (a few samples of this study predate the infection). Cell type and time point are not known.

The CDR3 protein is CASSDYGGGASDTQYF. The DNA for the CDR3 is TGTGCCAGCAGTGACTATGGCGGGGGGGCCTCAGATACGCAGTATTTT. The V call is TRBV6-1, the J call TRBJ2-3; 9 bases map to TRBD2. This CDR3 contains 16 residues. The J segment lost 4 bases and the V segment lost 3 bases, leaving 8 bases of the junction unmatched. Germline loops: CDR1 MNHNS, CDR2 SASEGT.